This T cell receptor beta chain was captured in a study of cytomegalovirus exposure and HLA in healthy donors. Vbeta (60) and Jbeta (13) primers were used in the PCR. Here immunoSEQ multiplex PCR was the method, and the copy in TCRdb shows in-frame clones only, minus some. Recorded here are roughly 150,000 clones; the top ten clones represent approximately 1.5%. From germline, CDR1 is MDHEN and CDR2 SYDVKM. The CDR3 spans 14 residues. With V trimmed by 10 bases and J by 5 bases, 12 bases remained unmatched. Sequenced sample: PBMCs. The chain combines TRBV28 with TRBJ2-7, with 9 bases identical to TRBD1. The receptor's source is a woman in her forties or fifties in good health and CMV-seronegative. CDR3 sequence reads: CATDPGQGRNEQYF. CDR3 nucleotide sequence: TGTGCCACAGACCCCGGACAGGGGAGGAACGAGCAGTACTTC.